The count of the clone carrying this TCR beta chain is one. Sequenced by immunoSEQ multiplex PCR; TCRdb stores in-frame clones only, minus some. The table has approximately 97,000 clones, roughly 92% seen once. With 2 bases removed from V and 0 bases from J, the gap between germline ends came to 23 bases. This CDR3 has 20 amino acids. Germline V gene lookup returns CDR1 KGHSH and CDR2 LQKENI. The sample is drawn from a study of control samples from healthy donors and cancer patients. The rearrangement uses TRBV18 and TRBJ1-3; D is undetermined. The sequence was obtained from a human donor in good health. The donor label of this sample is uncertain. The sample was blood. The CDR3 DNA reads as TGTGCCAGCTCACCAAAATCTGTGGCCAATGACGGGAGCTCTGGAAACACCATATATTTT. Translated: CASSPKSVANDGSSGNTIYF. Using reference TRBV18 and TRBJ1-3 for the parts outside the CDR3, the full variable domain is NAGVMQNPRHLVRRRGQEARLRCSPMKGHSHVYWYRQLPEEGLKFMVYLQKENIIDESGMPKERFSAEFPKEGPSILRIQQVVRGDSAAYFCASSPKSVANDGSSGNTIYFGEGSWLTVV.